This entry describes one T cell receptor (beta chain). The target antigen is unknown. Germline V gene data show CDR1 as MGHDK and CDR2 as SYGVNS. J gave up 8 bases and V 10 bases, and 5 bases lay outside the gene matches. This CDR3 spans 13 amino acids. Assay execution proceeded at the deep level. The table came from immunoSEQ multiplex PCR; TCRdb's copy has only in-frame clones and leaves some out. The data hold 2,500,000 or so clones, with roughly 92% observed a single time. All participating donors were Caucasian adults from Nashville, Tennessee. This sample was included in a study of shared clonotypes between healthy human individuals. Study results and caveats: Tissue TCR repertoires likely differ from these blood-only repertoires. Estimated richness values were generally larger in naive subsets than in memory subsets.

Sequenced input: naive CD4+ T cells from PBMCs. The subset denotes: CD45RA+ positively selected. The TCR originated in a man between 18 and 35 years old in good health. Some clones in this sample may be carry-over from other donors' samples. The chain is built from TRBV25-1 and TRBJ2-1; TRBD2 matches at 13 bases. The CDR3 region is CATGLAGAHEQFF. The CDR3 DNA reads as TGTGCCACCGGACTAGCGGGGGCACATGAGCAGTTCTTC.